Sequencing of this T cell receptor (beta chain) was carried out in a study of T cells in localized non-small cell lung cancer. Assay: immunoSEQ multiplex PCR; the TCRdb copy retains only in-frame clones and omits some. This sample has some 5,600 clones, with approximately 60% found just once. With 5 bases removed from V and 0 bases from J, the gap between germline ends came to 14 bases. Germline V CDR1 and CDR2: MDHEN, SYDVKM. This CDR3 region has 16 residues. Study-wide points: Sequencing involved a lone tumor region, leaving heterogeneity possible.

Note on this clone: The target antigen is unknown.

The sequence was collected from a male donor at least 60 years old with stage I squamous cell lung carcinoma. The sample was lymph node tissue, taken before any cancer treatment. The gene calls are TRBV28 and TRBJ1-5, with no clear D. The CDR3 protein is CASSPSGRDSNQPQHF. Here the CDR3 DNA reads TGTGCCAGCAGTCCATCCGGACGGGATAGCAATCAGCCCCAGCATTTT.